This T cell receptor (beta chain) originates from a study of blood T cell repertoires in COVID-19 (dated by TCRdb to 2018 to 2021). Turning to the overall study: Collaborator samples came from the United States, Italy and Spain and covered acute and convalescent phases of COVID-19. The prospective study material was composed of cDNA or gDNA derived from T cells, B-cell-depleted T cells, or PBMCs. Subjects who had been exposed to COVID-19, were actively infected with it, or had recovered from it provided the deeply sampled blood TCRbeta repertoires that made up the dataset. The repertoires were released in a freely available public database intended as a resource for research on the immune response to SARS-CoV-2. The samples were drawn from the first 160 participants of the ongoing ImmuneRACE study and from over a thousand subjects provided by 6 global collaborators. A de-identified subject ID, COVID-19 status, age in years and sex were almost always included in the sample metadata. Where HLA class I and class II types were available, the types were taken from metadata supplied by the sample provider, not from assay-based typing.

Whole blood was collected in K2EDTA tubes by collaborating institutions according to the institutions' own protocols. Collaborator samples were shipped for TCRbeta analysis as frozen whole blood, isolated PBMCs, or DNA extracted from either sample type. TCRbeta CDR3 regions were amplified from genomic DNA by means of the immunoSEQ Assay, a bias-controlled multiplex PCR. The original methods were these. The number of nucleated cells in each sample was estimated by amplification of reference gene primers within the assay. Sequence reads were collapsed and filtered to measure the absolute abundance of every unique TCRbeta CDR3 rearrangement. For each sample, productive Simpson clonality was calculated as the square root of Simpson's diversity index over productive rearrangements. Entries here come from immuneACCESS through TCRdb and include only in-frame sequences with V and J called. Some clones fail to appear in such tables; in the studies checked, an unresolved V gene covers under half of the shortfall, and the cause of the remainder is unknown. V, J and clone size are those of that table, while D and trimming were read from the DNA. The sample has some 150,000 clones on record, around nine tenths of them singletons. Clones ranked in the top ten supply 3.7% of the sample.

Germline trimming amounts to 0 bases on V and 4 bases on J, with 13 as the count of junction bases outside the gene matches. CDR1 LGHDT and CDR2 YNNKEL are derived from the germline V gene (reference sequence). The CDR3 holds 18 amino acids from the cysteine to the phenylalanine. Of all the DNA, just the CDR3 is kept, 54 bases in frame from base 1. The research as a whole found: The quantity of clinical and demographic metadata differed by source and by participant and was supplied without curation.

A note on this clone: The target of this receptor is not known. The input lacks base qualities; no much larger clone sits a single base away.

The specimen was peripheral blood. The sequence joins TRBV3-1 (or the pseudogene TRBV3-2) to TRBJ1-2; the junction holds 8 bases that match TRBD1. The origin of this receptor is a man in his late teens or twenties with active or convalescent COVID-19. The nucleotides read TGTGCCAGCAGCCAAGATTATGGAATCTTGGGGACAGGCTATGGCTACACCTTC. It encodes CASSQDYGILGTGYGYTF.